Below, 18 T cell receptor beta chains from the same sample are listed, as sequenced in a study of cytotoxic CD8 clonotypes in ibrutinib-treated CLL. Method: immunoSEQ multiplex PCR; TCRdb's copy keeps in-frame clones and lacks some. The table shows some 300,000 clones, with roughly 85% occurring only once. The source material was PBMCs, sampled before ibrutinib treatment. These TCRs come from a human donor with chronic lymphocytic leukemia.

The chain links TRBV27 to TRBJ1-1, with D possibly being TRBD1 (6 bases). The CDR3 totals 15 residues. CDR1 MNHEY and CDR2 SMNVEV come from the germline V gene (reference sequence). Trimming shortened V by 5 bases and J by 2 bases, and 15 bases separated the two germline ends. The CDR3 nucleotides read TGTGCCAGCAGTCAAAACCGGGACACTAACACTGAAGCTTTCTTT. Translation gives CASSQNRDTNTEAFF.

V gene TRBV7-9 combines with J gene TRBJ1-1; D remains unclear. Trimming removed 5 bases at V and 5 bases at J, with 12 bases between. The CDR3 consists of 13 residues. Germline V CDR1 and CDR2: SEHNR, FQNEAQ (reference sequence). CDR3 coding DNA: TGTGCCAGCAGCCAGGAGGGTGGGACTGAAGCTTTCTTT. Translated: CASSQEGGTEAFF.

This sequence joins TRBV6-5 and TRBJ1-2, with 8 bases identical to TRBD1. The CDR3 totals 16 residues. Germline loops: CDR1 MNHEY, CDR2 SVGAGI. The trim removed 0 bases at V and 3 bases at J, leaving 6 bases unmatched. CDR3 protein: CASSYSSDRVYYGYTF. The CDR3 DNA reads TGTGCCAGCAGTTACTCGTCGGACAGGGTTTACTATGGCTACACCTTC.

V gene TRBV30 combines with J gene TRBJ2-5, with D hard to call. The germline CDR1 and CDR2 sequences are GTSNPN and SVGIG (reference sequence). Trimming removed 4 bases at V and 0 bases at J, with 6 bases between. The CDR3 runs to 12 residues. CDR3 region: CAWNEYQETQYF. The CDR3 DNA follows: TGTGCCTGGAACGAGTACCAAGAGACCCAGTACTTC. The full variable domain, its missing parts supplied by reference TRBV30 and TRBJ2-5, is SQTIHQWPATLVQPVGSPLSLECTVEGTSNPNLYWYRQAAGRGLQLLFYSVGIGQISSEVPQNLSASRPQDRQFILSSKKLLLSDSGFYLCAWNEYQETQYFGPGTRLLVL.

As to this clone: This same CDR3 is encoded by further DNA sequences in the sample. The V and J genes are TRBV27 and TRBJ2-5; no definite D call. Germline V gene sequence: CDR1 MNHEY, CDR2 SMNVEV (reference sequence). Deletions cut 2 bases from V and 5 bases from J, with 3 bases between. There are 11 residues in the CDR3. The CDR3 here is CASSLGETQYF. The CDR3 coding sequence is TGTGCCAGCAGTTTAGGGGAGACCCAGTACTTC.

The sample holds one count of this clone. The CDR3, as DNA: TGTGCCAGTAGTATTGCCGGCTCGAACACTGAAGCTTTCTTT. Protein product: CASSIAGSNTEAFF. The chain uses TRBV19 and TRBJ1-1; D ambiguous. Germline V gene data show CDR1 as LNHDA and CDR2 as SQIVND (reference sequence). CDR3 size: 14 residues. V was trimmed by 3 bases and J by 1 base, leaving 9 bases between them. Filled out from reference TRBV19 and TRBJ1-1, the complete variable domain reads DGGITQSPKYLFRKEGQNVTLSCEQNLNHDAMYWYRQDPGQGLRLIYYSQIVNDFQKGDIAEGYSVSREKKESFPLTVTSAQKNPTAFYLCASSIAGSNTEAFFGQGTRLTVV.

J is TRBJ2-7 and V is TRBV4-1; no clear D gene. Germline values: CDR1 MGHRA, CDR2 YSYEKL. There are 15 residues in the CDR3. V was cut by 0 bases and J by 3 bases, with 12 bases left in between. The CDR3 spells CASSQENNRYYEQYF. The CDR3 DNA reads TGCGCCAGCAGCCAAGAGAATAACAGATACTACGAGCAGTACTTC.

The V and J genes are TRBV5-4 and TRBJ2-7; 10 bases align to TRBD1. Trimming took 1 base from V and 4 from J; bases not matched to a gene: 2. The CDR3 totals 14 residues. Germline CDR1 is SGHNT and CDR2 is YYREEE (reference sequence). The CDR3: CASSLWDRGYEQYF. As DNA, the CDR3 is TGTGCCAGCAGCTTGTGGGACAGGGGTTACGAGCAGTACTTC.

The chain carries TRBV19 and TRBJ2-6; no clear D gene. The CDR3 is 17 residues long. Germline V gene data show CDR1 as LNHDA and CDR2 as SQIVND (reference sequence). V lost 7 bases and J lost 0, with 16 bases in between. The CDR3 DNA reads TGTGCCAGTACCCCGCGAGGACGGCGCTCTGGGGCCAACGTCCTGACTTTC. This sequence encodes CASTPRGRRSGANVLTF.

This clone is a singleton in its sample. The chain combines TRBV4-2 with TRBJ2-7; 7 bases are a match to TRBD2. Trimming took 3 bases from V and 0 from J; bases not matched to a gene: 8. The germline CDR1 and CDR2 sequences are LGHNA and YNFKEQ. This CDR3 is built from 16 residues. CDR3 nucleotide sequence: TGTGCCAGCAGCCACCAACTAGCGAAAAGCTCCTACGAGCAGTACTTC. Protein: CASSHQLAKSSYEQYF.

Here the CDR3 DNA reads TGTGCCAGCAGCCCCTCCGGGACTAGAGGATCCTACGAGCAGTACTTC. Its translation is CASSPSGTRGSYEQYF. The chain recombines TRBV9 with TRBJ2-7; 8 positions match TRBD2. Germline loops: CDR1 SGDLS, CDR2 YYNGEE. Trimming at V came to 4 bases and at J to 1 base, leaving 10 bases not matched to a gene. This CDR3 has 16 amino acids.

This clone was observed a few times. The chain uses TRBV7-9 and TRBJ1-2; unclear D gene. The CDR3 length is 16 residues. V shed 5 bases and J shed 5 bases, with 21 bases lying between them. Per germline, CDR1 SEHNR and CDR2 FQNEAQ (reference sequence). CDR3 nucleotides: TGTGCCAGCAGCCTGTCCCCTGGAGGCACGGGGTATGGCTACACCTTC. Amino acids: CASSLSPGGTGYGYTF.

This clone showed up just a few times. Here the CDR3 DNA reads TGTGCCAGCAGCTTAGGCAGATCCCACGAGCAGTACTTC. The encoded protein is CASSLGRSHEQYF. The chain recombines TRBV5-6 with TRBJ2-7, with D hard to call. V lost 2 bases to trimming and J lost 5 bases, with 11 bases between them. Looked up from germline, CDR1 is SGHDT and CDR2 is YYEEEE. The CDR3 extends over 13 amino acids.

V gene TRBV25-1 combines with J gene TRBJ2-1, with D uncertain. Trimming removed 3 bases at V and 9 bases at J, with 9 bases between. From germline, CDR1 is MGHDK and CDR2 SYGVNS. This CDR3 region has 12 residues. CDR3 sequence (DNA): TGTGCCAGCAGTGATCCCCCAGCTGAGCAGTTCTTC. It specifies CASSDPPAEQFF.

The rearrangement joins TRBV7-2 to TRBJ2-5; maybe TRBD1 (5 bases). V lost 2 bases to trimming and J lost 6 bases, with 13 bases between them. The CDR3 has 14 residues. CDR1 is SGHTA, CDR2 FQGNSA, per germline. The CDR3 nucleotides are TGTGCCAGCAGCTTACTGGGCAGGGTGCAGACCCAGTACTTC. Translation: CASSLLGRVQTQYF. Looking up the rest from reference TRBV7-2 and TRBJ2-5 gives the full variable domain: GAGVSQSPSNKVTEKGKDVELRCDPISGHTALYWYRQSLGQGLEFLIYFQGNSAPDKSGLPSDRFSAERTGGSVSTLTIQRTQQEDSAVYLCASSLLGRVQTQYFGPGTRLLVL.

The rearrangement uses TRBV6-5 and TRBJ2-7, with 7 bases fitting TRBD2. The CDR3 spans 14 residues. Looked up from germline, CDR1 is MNHEY and CDR2 is SVGAGI. Trimming removed 2 bases from V and 4 bases from J; junction bases left unmatched: 5. CDR3 bases: TGTGCCAGCAGTTACGAGCGGGGCGCGTACGAGCAGTACTTC. As protein: CASSYERGAYEQYF.

V is TRBV7-9 and J is TRBJ2-5; D ambiguous. CDR1 and CDR2 from the germline V gene are SEHNR and FQNEAQ (reference sequence). CDR3 size: 12 residues. Trimming shortened V by 5 bases and J by 4 bases, and 8 bases separated the two germline ends. The CDR3 DNA is TGTGCCAGCAGCCCGGTAGGAGAGACCCAGTACTTC. As protein: CASSPVGETQYF.

The rearrangement uses TRBV7-3 and TRBJ2-7; no clear D. CDR1 and CDR2 from the germline V gene are SGHTA and FQGTGA. The CDR3 has 15 amino acids. V lost 5 bases, J lost 6 bases, and 20 bases lay in between. CDR3 nucleotides: TGTGCCAGCAGCCCGCTTGAGACGGCGTCCCGCGAGCAGTACTTC. Residues: CASSPLETASREQYF.